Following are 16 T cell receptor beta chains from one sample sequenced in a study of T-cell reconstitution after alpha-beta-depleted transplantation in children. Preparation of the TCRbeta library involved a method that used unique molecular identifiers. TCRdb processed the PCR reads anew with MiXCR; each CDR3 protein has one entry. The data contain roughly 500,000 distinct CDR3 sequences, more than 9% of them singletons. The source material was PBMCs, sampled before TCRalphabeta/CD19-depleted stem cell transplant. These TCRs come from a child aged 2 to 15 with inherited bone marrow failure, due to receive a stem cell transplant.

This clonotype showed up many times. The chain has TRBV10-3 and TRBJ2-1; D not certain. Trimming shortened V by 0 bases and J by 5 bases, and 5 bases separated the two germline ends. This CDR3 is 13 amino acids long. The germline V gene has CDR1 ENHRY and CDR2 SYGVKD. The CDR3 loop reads CAISESMNNEQFF. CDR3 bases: TGTGCCATCAGTGAGTCAATGAACAATGAGCAGTTCTTC.

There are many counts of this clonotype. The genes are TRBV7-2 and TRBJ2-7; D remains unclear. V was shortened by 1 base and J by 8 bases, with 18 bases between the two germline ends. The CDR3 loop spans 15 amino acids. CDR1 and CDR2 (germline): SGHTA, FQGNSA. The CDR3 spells CASSLEPTTRAQQYF. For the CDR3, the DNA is TGTGCCAGCAGCTTAGAACCCACTACGCGAGCCCAGCAGTACTTC. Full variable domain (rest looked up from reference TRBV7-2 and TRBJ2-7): GAGVSQSPSNKVTEKGKDVELRCDPISGHTALYWYRQSLGQGLEFLIYFQGNSAPDKSGLPSDRFSAERTGGSVSTLTIQRTQQEDSAVYLCASSLEPTTRAQQYFGPGTRLTVT.

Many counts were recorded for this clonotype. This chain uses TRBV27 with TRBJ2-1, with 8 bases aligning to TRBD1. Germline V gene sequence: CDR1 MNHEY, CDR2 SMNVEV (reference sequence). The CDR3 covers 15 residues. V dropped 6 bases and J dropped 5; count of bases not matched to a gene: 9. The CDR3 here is CASRLPGQANNEQFF. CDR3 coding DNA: TGTGCCAGCAGATTACCGGGACAGGCCAACAATGAGCAGTTCTTC.

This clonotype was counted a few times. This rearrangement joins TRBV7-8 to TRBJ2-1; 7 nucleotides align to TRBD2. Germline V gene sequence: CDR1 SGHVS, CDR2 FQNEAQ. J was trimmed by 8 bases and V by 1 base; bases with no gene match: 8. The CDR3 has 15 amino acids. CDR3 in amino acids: CASSLVRGSNYEQFF. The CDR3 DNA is TGTGCCAGCAGCTTAGTTCGCGGGAGTAACTATGAGCAGTTCTTC.

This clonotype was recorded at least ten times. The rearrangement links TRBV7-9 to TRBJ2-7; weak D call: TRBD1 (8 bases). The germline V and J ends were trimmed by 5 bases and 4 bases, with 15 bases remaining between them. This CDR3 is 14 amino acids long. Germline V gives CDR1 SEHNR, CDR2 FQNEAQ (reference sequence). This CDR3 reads CASSGGDRPYEQYF. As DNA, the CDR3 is TGTGCCAGCAGCGGGGGGGACAGGCCATACGAGCAGTACTTC.

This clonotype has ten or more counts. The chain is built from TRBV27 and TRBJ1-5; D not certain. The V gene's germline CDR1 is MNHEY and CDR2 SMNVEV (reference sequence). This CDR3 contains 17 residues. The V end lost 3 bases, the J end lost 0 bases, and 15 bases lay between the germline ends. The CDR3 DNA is TGTGCCAGCAGTTTGAAGATGAGGGATTATAGCAATCAGCCCCAGCATTTT. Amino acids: CASSLKMRDYSNQPQHF.

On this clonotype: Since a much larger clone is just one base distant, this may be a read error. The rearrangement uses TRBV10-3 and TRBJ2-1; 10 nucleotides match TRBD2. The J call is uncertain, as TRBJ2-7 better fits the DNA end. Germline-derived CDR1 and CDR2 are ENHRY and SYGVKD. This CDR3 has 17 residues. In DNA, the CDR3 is TGTGCCATCAGTAGGATGATAGCGGGAGGTGCCTACAATGAGCAGTACTTC. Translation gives CAISRMIAGGAYNEQYF.

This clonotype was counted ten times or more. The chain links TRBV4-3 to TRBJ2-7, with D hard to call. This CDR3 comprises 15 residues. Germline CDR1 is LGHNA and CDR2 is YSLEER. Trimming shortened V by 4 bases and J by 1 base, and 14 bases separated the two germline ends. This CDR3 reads CASSLLWSGSYEQYF. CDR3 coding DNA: TGCGCCAGCAGCCTCCTCTGGTCCGGGTCCTACGAGCAGTACTTC.

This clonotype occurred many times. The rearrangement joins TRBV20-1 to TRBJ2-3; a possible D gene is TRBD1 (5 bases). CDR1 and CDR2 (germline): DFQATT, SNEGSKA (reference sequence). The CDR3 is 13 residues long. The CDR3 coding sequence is TGCAGGCCCCGGTCAGGGCTAACAGATACGCAGTATTTT. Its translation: CRPRSGLTDTQYF.

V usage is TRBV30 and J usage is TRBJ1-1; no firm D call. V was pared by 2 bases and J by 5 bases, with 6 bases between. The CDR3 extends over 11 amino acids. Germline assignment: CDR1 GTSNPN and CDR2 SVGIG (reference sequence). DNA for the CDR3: TGTGCCTGGAGTTTGCGGACTGAAGCTTTCTTT. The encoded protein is CAWSLRTEAFF.

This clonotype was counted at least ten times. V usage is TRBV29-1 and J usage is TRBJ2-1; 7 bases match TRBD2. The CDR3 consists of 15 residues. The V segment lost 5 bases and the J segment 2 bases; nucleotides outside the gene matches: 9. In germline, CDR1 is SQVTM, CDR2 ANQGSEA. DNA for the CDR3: TGCAGCGTTCCCAGTCTAGCGGCCGCCTACAATGAGCAGTTCTTC. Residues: CSVPSLAAAYNEQFF.

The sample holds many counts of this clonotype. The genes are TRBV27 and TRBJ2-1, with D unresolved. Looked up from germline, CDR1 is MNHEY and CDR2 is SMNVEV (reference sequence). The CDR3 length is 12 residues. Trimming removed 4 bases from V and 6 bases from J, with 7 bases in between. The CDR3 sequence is CASSSPPNEQFF. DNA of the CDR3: TGTGCCAGCAGTTCCCCCCCCAATGAGCAGTTCTTC.

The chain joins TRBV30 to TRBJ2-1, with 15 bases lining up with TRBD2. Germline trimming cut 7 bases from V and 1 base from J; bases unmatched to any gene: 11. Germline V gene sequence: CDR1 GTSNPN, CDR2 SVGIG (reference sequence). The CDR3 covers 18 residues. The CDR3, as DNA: TGTGCCTCGGGATGGACTAGCGGGAGGGGGAAATCCTACAATGAGCAGTTCTTC. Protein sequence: CASGWTSGRGKSYNEQFF.

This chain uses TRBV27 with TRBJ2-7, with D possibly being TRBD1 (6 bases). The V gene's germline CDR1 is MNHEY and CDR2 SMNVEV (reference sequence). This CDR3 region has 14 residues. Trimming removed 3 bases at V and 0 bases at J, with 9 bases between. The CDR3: CASSFRGHSYEQYF. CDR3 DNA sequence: TGTGCCAGCAGTTTTAGGGGACACTCCTACGAGCAGTACTTC.

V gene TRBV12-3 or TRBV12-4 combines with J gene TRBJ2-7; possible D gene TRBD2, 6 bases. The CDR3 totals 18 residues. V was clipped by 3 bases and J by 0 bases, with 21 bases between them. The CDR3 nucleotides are TGTGCCAGCAGTTTCTCCGCTTTGGGGCGGGATAGCTCCTACGAGCAGTACTTC. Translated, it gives CASSFSALGRDSSYEQYF.

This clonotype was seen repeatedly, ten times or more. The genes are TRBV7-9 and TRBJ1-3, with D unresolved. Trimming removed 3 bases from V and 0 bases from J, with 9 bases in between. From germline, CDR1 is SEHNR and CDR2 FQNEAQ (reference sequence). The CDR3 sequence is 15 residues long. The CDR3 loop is CASSLDLSSGNTIYF. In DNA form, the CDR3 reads TGTGCCAGCAGCTTGGATTTAAGCTCTGGAAACACCATATATTTT.